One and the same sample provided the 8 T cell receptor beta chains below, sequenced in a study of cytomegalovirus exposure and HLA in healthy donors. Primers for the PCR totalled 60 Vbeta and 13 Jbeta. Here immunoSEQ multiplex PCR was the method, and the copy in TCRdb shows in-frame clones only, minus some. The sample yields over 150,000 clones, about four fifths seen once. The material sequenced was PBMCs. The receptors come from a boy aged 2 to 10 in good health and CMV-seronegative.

CDR3 protein: CASSPPSLSNTEAFF. CDR3 bases: TGTGCCAGCTCACCACCGTCCCTTTCGAACACTGAAGCTTTCTTT. The chain couples TRBV18 to TRBJ1-1; D ambiguous. Looked up from germline, CDR1 is KGHSH and CDR2 is LQKENI. V lost 0 bases, J lost 1 base, and 9 bases lay in between. The CDR3 length is 15 residues.

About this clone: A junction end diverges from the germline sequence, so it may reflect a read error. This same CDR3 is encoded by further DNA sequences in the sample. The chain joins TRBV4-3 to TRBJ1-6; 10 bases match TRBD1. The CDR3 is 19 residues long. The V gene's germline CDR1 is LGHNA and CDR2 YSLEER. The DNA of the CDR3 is TGCGCCAGTAGCCAAGATATGGGACAGGGGAGCTCCTATAATTCACCCCTCCACTTT. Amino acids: CASSQDMGQGSSYNSPLHF.

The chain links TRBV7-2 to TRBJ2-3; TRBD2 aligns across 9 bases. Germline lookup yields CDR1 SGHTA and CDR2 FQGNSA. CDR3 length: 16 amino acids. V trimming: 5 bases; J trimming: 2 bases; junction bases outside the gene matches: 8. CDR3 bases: TGTGCCAGCAGCAGACGTTTAGCGGGGGTCACAGATACGCAGTATTTT. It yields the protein CASSRRLAGVTDTQYF.

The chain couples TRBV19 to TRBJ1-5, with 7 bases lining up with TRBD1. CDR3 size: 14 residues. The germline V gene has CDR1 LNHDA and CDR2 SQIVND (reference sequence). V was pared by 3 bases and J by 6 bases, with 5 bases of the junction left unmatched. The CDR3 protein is CASSIEGAGQPQHF. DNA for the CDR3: TGTGCCAGTAGTATCGAGGGGGCTGGTCAGCCCCAGCATTTT.

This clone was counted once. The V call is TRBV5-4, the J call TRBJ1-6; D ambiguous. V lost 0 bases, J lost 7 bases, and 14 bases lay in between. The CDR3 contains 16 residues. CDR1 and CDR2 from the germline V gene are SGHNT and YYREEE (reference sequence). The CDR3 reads CASSLGGGPENSPLHF. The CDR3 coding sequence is TGTGCCAGCAGCTTGGGGGGAGGTCCGGAAAATTCACCCCTCCACTTT.

CDR3 protein: CASSQDGSGKNIQYF. The CDR3 DNA sequence: TGCGCCAGCAGCCAAGATGGCAGCGGCAAAAACATTCAGTACTTC. The chain recombines TRBV4-1 with TRBJ2-4, with D possibly matching TRBD2 (5 bases). Germline V gene sequence: CDR1 MGHRA, CDR2 YSYEKL. The CDR3 loop spans 15 amino acids. Deletions cut 0 bases from V and 3 bases from J, with 9 bases between.

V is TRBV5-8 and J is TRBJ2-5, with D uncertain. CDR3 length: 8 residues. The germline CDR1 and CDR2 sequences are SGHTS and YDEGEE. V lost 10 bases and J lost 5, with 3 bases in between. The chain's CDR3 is CAEETQYF. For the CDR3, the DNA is TGTGCCGAGGAGACCCAGTACTTC. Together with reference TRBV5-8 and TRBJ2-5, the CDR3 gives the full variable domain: EAGVTQSPTHLIKTRGQQATLRCSPISGHTSVYWYQQALGLGLQFLLWYDEGEERNRGNFPPRFSGRQFPNYSSELNVNALELEDSALYLCAEETQYFGPGTRLLVL.

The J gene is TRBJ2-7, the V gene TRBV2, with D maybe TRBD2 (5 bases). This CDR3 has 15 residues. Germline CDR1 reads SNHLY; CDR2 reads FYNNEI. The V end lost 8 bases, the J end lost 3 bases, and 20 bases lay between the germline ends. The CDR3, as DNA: TGTGCCAGCGGGCGGACTGGTTTCCTCCGCTACGAGCAGTACTTC. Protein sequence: CASGRTGFLRYEQYF.